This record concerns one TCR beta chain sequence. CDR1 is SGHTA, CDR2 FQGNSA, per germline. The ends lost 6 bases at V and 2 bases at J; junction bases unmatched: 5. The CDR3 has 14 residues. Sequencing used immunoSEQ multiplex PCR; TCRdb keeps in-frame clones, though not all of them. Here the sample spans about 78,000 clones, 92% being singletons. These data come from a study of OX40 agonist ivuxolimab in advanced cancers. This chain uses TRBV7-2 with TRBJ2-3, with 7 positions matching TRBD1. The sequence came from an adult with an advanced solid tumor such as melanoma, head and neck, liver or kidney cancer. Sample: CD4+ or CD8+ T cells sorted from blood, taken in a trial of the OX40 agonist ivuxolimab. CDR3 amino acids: CASRPGTATDTQYF. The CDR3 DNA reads TGTGCCAGCAGACCTGGGACAGCCACAGATACGCAGTATTTT.